The 18 T cell receptor beta chains in this list originate from one sample, sequenced in a study of metastatic and nonmetastatic thyroid tumors. TCRdb re-processed the PCR reads through MiXCR. The sample records around 25,000 clones, about 24% being singletons. Nobody among the patients had been given any treatment before thyroid surgery. The sequencing input was blood. All receptors come from a male donor with papillary thyroid cancer or a benign thyroid nodule (not recorded which). Some clones in this sample may be carry-over from other donors' samples.

This clone was detected ten times or more. V gene TRBV4-3 combines with J gene TRBJ2-7; D is perhaps TRBD1 (5 bases). The germline V gene encodes CDR1 LGHNA and CDR2 YSLEER. The CDR3 covers 15 residues. V was cut by 1 base and J by 4 bases, with 14 bases left in between. Here the CDR3 DNA reads TGCGCCAGCAGCCAAGCTCTCCAGGGTAATTACGAGCAGTACTTC. Its protein is CASSQALQGNYEQYF.

The sample holds a few counts of this clone. The V and J genes are TRBV6-1 and TRBJ2-3; D call uncertain. Germline CDR1 is MNHNS and CDR2 is SASEGT. This CDR3 spans 13 amino acids. V lost 3 bases and J lost 1, with 5 bases in between. This CDR3 is CASSDGGTDTQYF. The CDR3 DNA sequence: TGTGCCAGCAGTGACGGTGGCACAGATACGCAGTATTTT.

CDR3 amino acids: CASSFNPRDNEQFF. The DNA for the CDR3 is TGTGCCAGCTCATTCAACCCTAGGGACAATGAGCAGTTCTTC. V gene TRBV18 combines with J gene TRBJ2-1; D gene uncertain. The ends were cut back, 5 bases at V and 5 bases at J, with 13 bases in the middle. The CDR3 is 14 residues long. From germline, CDR1 is KGHSH and CDR2 LQKENI.

To note about this clone: The conserved closing phenylalanine or tryptophan is absent in this CDR3, likely reflecting a read error. The chain recombines TRBV6-1 with TRBJ1-1; TRBD1 aligns across 8 bases. Trimming at V came to 7 bases and at J to 3 bases, leaving 7 bases not matched to a gene. The CDR3 length is 14 residues. CDR1 is MNHNS, CDR2 SASEGT, per germline. CDR3 residues: CASTGQGVYTEAFL. The DNA for the CDR3 is TGTGCCAGCACAGGACAGGGTGTGTACACTGAAGCTTTCCTT.

The rearrangement uses TRBV7-3 and TRBJ2-3; no definite D call. The V gene lost 2 bases and the J gene lost 0 bases, with 6 bases spanning the gap. CDR1 is SGHTA and CDR2 is FQGTGA in the germline V gene. This CDR3 is built from 14 residues. This CDR3 reads CASSLVHSTDTQYF. As DNA, the CDR3 is TGTGCCAGCAGCTTAGTTCACAGCACAGATACGCAGTATTTT. Full variable domain (outside the CDR3, taken from reference TRBV7-3 and TRBJ2-3): GAGVSQTPSNKVTEKGKYVELRCDPISGHTALYWYRQSLGQGPEFLIYFQGTGAADDSGLPNDRFFAVRPEGSVSTLKIQRTERGDSAVYLCASSLVHSTDTQYFGPGTRLTVL.

By sample share, this clone is medium-sized (0.01 to 0.1%). The chain joins TRBV28 to TRBJ2-7; D is perhaps TRBD1 or TRBD2 (5 bases each). This CDR3 contains 16 residues. The V end was cut by 4 bases, the J end by 0 bases, with 16 bases between. CDR1 and CDR2 (germline): MDHEN, SYDVKM. CDR3 loop: CASSYRRDPRSYEQYF. The CDR3 DNA reads TGTGCCAGCAGTTACCGCCGGGACCCCCGCTCCTACGAGCAGTACTTC.

This clone has ten or more counts. This clone may be a read error of a much larger clone one base away. The CDR3 does not end in the conserved phenylalanine or tryptophan, so this is likely a read error. The rearrangement joins TRBV11-2 to TRBJ1-2; 8 bases agree with TRBD1. This CDR3 comprises 16 residues. The ends lost 5 bases at V and 6 bases at J; junction bases unmatched: 14. Germline V lookup: CDR1 SGHAT, CDR2 FQNNGV. For the CDR3, the DNA is TGTGCCAGCAGCGCCCGGGACAGGCCCCTTAGGGATGGCTACACCCTC. It yields the protein CASSARDRPLRDGYTL.

This clone was seen ten or more times. The chain joins TRBV20-1 to TRBJ1-1; D gene uncertain. The CDR3 spans 12 residues. CDR1 and CDR2 (germline): DFQATT, SNEGSKA (reference sequence). Trimming pared 6 bases from V and 3 bases from J, leaving 11 bases between. CDR3: CSATNGYTEAFF. The DNA for the CDR3 is TGCAGTGCCACCAACGGCTACACTGAAGCTTTCTTT.

This chain uses TRBV9 with TRBJ2-1, with D maybe TRBD2 (5 bases). The ends were cut back, 9 bases at V and 1 base at J, with 17 bases in the middle. Germline-derived CDR1 and CDR2 are SGDLS and YYNGEE. The CDR3 runs 15 residues. CDR3 DNA sequence: TGTGCCATCCGAGGTAGGAAGCGGTCCTACAATGAGCAGTTCTTC. This encodes CAIRGRKRSYNEQFF.

This clone is classed as medium-sized (0.01 to 0.1%). J is TRBJ1-1 and V is TRBV19; no definite D call. The length of the CDR3 is 14 residues. Trimming cost V 3 bases and J 1 base, with 9 bases left between them. Per germline, CDR1 LNHDA and CDR2 SQIVND (reference sequence). The chain's CDR3 is CASSIPWQNTEAFF. In nucleotides, the CDR3 is TGTGCCAGTAGTATTCCTTGGCAGAACACTGAAGCTTTCTTT.

This clone is classed as medium-sized. The sample has other DNA sequences that encode this CDR3 too. The chain couples TRBV6-1 to TRBJ2-7, with D possibly being TRBD2 (5 bases). CDR1 is MNHNS and CDR2 is SASEGT in the germline V gene. V was cut by 5 bases and J by 3 bases, with 14 bases left in between. The CDR3 contains 14 residues. The CDR3 DNA sequence: TGTGCCAGCAGTCCGGCACCCGGGAACTACGAGCAGTACTTC. It yields the protein CASSPAPGNYEQYF.

This clone occurred many times. The junction shows a germline mismatch at one end, possibly a read error. J is TRBJ2-1 and V is TRBV29-1; D call uncertain. Germline V lookup: CDR1 SQVTM, CDR2 ANQGSEA. The CDR3 extends over 11 amino acids. The DNA of the CDR3 is TGCAGCGCCCTGTTTTACAATGAGCAGCTCTTC. Translating it yields CSALFYNEQLF.

This clone turned up a few times. V gene TRBV29-1 combines with J gene TRBJ2-7, with a tentative D call TRBD1 (6 bases). Germline V gene sequence: CDR1 SQVTM, CDR2 ANQGSEA. V lost 4 bases, J lost 1 base, and 8 bases lay in between. The CDR3 has 12 residues. CDR3 DNA sequence: TGCAGCGTTGGGGGGCCTTCCTACGAGCAGTACTTC. As protein: CSVGGPSYEQYF.

In its sample, this clone was seen many times. The sample holds other DNA sequences that translate to the same CDR3. The chain links TRBV6-1 to TRBJ1-6; a weak D match, TRBD1 (5 bases). Deletions cut 2 bases from V and 13 bases from J, with 18 bases between. CDR3 length equals 15 residues. Germline V gene sequence: CDR1 MNHNS, CDR2 SASEGT. The CDR3 DNA is TGTGCCAGCAGTGAACCCCTGGGGACCCTCATCCCCCTCCACTTT. It yields the protein CASSEPLGTLIPLHF.

There are many counts of this clone. The genes are TRBV2 and TRBJ1-2; 10 positions agree with TRBD1. Germline CDR1 and CDR2: SNHLY and FYNNEI. Trimming cost V 5 bases and J 10 bases; bases outside gene matches: 7. The CDR3 sequence is 13 residues long. The CDR3 nucleotides are TGTGCCAGCAGTCCCGGGACAGGGGTCGACTACACCTTC. Its protein product is CASSPGTGVDYTF.

This clone was seen repeatedly, ten times or more. The rearrangement uses TRBV5-1 and TRBJ2-5; D gene ambiguous. Germline loops: CDR1 SGHRS, CDR2 YFSETQ. This CDR3 contains 13 residues. Deletions cut 0 bases from V and 3 bases from J, with 6 bases between. Here the CDR3 DNA reads TGCGCCAGCAGCTTGGAGGCAGAAGAGACCCAGTACTTC. Amino acid sequence: CASSLEAEETQYF.

In regard to this clone: With a much larger clone just one base away, this may be a read error. This chain connects TRBV20-1 to TRBJ2-5, with TRBD1 matching over 8 bases. Germline lookup yields CDR1 DFQATT and CDR2 SNEGSKA (reference sequence). The CDR3 spans 12 residues. V shed 8 bases, J shed 7 bases, and the junction held 9 bases outside the gene matches. The CDR3 DNA follows: TGCAGTATTGACAGGGGTGGAGGGACCCAGTACTTC. This sequence encodes CSIDRGGGTQYF.

This clone is judged medium-sized. The V and J genes are TRBV4-3 and TRBJ2-7; 7 bases match TRBD2. This CDR3 comprises 14 residues. Germline trimming cut 0 bases from V and 5 bases from J; bases unmatched to any gene: 4. Germline V gives CDR1 LGHNA, CDR2 YSLEER. CDR3 sequence (DNA): TGCGCCAGCAGCCAAGATCGCGGGAGCCACGAGCAGTACTTC. Protein sequence: CASSQDRGSHEQYF.